This T cell receptor beta chain was captured by sequencing in a study of T cell responses to AZD1222 COVID-19 vaccine. The CDR3 sequence is 13 residues long. Trimming removed 8 bases from V and 6 bases from J, with 16 bases in between. Germline lookup yields CDR1 MNHEY and CDR2 SVGAGI. Overall study findings and caveats: Spike was spanned by vaccine-associated CD4 TCRs, which were dominant at 160-218 and 743-854. Only 6 or 7 AZD1222 recipients tested seropositive at baseline.

Clones were read by immunoSEQ multiplex PCR, and TCRdb kept only the in-frame ones, dropping some. The sample lists some 120,000 clones; about nine tenths were seen once. The count of this clone is one. The target antigen is unknown. The sequence was obtained from an adult in good health. The chain joins TRBV6-5 to TRBJ1-2; D is uncertain. Sequencing was performed on peripheral blood, taken on day 0 of AZD1222 vaccination. The DNA for the CDR3 is TGTGCCAGCCTGGCTGGGCCCATGGATGGCTACACCTTC. It is translated as CASLAGPMDGYTF.